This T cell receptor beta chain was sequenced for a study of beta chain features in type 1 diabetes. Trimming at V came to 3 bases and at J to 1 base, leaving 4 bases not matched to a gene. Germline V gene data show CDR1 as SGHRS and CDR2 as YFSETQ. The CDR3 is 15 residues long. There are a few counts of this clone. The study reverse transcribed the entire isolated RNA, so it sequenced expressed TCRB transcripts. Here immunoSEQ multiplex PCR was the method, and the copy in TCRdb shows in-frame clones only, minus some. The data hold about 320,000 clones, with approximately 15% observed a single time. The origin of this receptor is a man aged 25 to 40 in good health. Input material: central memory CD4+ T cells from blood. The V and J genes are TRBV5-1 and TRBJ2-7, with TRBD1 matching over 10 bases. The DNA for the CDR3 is TGCGCCAGCAGCTCGAGACAGGGGGCGTCCTACGAGCAGTACTTC. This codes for CASSSRQGASYEQYF.